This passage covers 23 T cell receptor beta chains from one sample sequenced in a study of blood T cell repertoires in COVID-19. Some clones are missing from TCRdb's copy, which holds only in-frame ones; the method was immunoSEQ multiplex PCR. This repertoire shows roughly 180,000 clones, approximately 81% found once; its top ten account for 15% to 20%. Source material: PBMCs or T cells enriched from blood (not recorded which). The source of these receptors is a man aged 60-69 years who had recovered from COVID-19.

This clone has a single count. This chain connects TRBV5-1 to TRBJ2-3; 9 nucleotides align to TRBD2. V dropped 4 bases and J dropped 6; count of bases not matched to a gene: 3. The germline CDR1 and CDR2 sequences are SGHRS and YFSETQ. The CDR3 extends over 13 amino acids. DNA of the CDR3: TGCGCCAGCAGCATAGCGGGAGAGGATACGCAGTATTTT. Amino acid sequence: CASSIAGEDTQYF.

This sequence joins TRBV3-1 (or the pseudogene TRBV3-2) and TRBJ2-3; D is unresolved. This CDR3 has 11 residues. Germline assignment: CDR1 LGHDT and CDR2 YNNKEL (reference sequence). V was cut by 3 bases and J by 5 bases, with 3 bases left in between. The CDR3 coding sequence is TGTGCCAGCAGCCACCGAGATACGCAGTATTTT. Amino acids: CASSHRDTQYF.

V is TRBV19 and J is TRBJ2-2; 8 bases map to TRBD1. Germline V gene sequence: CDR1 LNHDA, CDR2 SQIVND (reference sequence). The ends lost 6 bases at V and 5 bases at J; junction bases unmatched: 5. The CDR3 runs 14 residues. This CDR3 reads CASSQQGGTGELFF. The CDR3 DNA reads TGTGCCAGTAGCCAACAGGGGGGAACCGGGGAGCTGTTTTTT.

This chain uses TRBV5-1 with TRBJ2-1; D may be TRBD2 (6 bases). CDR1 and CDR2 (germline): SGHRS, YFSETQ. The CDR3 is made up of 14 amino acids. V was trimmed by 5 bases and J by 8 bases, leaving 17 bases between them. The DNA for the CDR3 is TGCGCCAGCAGTGACTCGGGGGTCTTGGATGAGCAGTTCTTC. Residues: CASSDSGVLDEQFF.

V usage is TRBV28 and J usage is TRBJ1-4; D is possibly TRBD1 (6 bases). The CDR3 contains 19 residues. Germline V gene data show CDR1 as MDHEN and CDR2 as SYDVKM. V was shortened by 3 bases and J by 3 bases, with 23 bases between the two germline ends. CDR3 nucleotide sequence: TGTGCCAGCAGTTTTCTTCCCCGACGACAGGCTATGCCTAATGAAAAACTGTTTTTT. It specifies CASSFLPRRQAMPNEKLFF.

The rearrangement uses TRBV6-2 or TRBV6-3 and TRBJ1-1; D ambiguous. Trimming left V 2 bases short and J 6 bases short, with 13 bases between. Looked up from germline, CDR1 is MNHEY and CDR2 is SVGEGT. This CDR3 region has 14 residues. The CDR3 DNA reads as TGTGCCAGCAGTTACCTTACTTCCACCGCTGAAGCTTTCTTT. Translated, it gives CASSYLTSTAEAFF.

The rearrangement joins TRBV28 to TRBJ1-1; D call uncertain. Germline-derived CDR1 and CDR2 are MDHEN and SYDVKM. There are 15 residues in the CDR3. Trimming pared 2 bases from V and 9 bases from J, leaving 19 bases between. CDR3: CASSLVVSREGKAFF. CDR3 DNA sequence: TGTGCCAGCAGTTTAGTAGTCAGTCGGGAGGGAAAAGCTTTCTTT.

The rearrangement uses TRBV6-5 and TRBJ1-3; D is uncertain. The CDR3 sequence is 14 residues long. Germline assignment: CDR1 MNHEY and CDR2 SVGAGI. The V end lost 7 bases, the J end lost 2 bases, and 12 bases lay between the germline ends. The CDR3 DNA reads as TGTGCCAGCAAGAGGGCTTCCCCTGGAAACACCATATATTTT. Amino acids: CASKRASPGNTIYF.

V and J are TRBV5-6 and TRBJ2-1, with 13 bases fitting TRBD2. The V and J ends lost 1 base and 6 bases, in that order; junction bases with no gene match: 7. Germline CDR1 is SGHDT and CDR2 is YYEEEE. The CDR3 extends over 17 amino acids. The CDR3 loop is CASSLSTGLAGVNEQFF. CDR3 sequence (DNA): TGTGCCAGCAGCTTGTCGACTGGACTAGCGGGAGTCAATGAGCAGTTCTTC.

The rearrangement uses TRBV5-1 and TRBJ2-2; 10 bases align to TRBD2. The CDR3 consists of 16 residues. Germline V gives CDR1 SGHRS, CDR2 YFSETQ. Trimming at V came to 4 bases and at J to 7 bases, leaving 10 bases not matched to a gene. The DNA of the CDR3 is TGCGCCAGCAGCCTACTAGCGGGGAAGTCCGTCGGGGAGCTGTTTTTT. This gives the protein CASSLLAGKSVGELFF.

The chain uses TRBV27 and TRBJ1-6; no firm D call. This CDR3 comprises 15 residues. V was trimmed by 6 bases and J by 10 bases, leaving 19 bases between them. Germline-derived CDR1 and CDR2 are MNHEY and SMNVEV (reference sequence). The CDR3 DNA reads TGTGCCAGCAGGGCCCTGACGGGGATAGGGTCACCCCTCCACTTT. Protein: CASRALTGIGSPLHF.

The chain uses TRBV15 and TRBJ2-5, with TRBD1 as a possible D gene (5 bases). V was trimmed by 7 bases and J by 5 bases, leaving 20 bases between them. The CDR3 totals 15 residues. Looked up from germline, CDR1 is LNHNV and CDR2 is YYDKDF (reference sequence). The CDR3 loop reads CATMLQGAPSETQYF. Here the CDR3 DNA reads TGTGCCACCATGCTCCAGGGTGCCCCAAGTGAGACCCAGTACTTC.

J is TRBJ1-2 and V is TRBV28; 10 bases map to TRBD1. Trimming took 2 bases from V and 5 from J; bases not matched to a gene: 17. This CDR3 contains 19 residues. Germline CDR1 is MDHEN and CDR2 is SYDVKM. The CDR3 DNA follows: TGTGCCAGCAGTTTAGGACAGGGGGACCTCCCGGGCTTGGTTTATGGCTACACCTTC. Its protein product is CASSLGQGDLPGLVYGYTF.

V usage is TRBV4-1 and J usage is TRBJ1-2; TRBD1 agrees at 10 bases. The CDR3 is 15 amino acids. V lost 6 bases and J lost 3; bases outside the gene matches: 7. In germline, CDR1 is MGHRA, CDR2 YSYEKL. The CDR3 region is CASRDRGKPDYGYTF. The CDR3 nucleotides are TGCGCCAGCAGGGACAGGGGGAAACCCGACTATGGCTACACCTTC.

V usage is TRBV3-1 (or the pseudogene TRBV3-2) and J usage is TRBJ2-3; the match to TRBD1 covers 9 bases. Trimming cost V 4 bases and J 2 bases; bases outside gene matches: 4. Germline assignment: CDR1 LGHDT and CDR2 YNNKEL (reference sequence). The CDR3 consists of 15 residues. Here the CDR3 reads CASSPGTGYTDTQYF. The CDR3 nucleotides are TGTGCCAGCAGCCCCGGGACAGGGTACACAGATACGCAGTATTTT.

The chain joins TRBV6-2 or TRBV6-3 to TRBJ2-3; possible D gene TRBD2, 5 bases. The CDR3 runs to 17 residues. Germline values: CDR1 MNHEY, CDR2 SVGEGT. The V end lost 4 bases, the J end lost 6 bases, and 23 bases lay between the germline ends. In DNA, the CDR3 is TGTGCCAGCAGTTTCCCCGGAGTAGCTAGCCGGAAGGATACGCAGTATTTT. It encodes CASSFPGVASRKDTQYF.

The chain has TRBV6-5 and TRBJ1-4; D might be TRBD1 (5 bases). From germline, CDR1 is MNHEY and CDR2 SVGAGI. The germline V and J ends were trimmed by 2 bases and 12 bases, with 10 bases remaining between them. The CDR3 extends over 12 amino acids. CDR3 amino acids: CASSYGGKELFF. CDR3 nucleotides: TGTGCCAGCAGTTACGGGGGGAAAGAACTGTTTTTT.

CDR3 DNA: TGTGCCAGAAGCCCAGATGGGACTAGCGACTCCAAAAACATTCAGTACTTC. Its protein product is CARSPDGTSDSKNIQYF. The chain links TRBV7-5 to TRBJ2-4; the table's D call, TRBD2, was not checked against the DNA. TRBV7-5 is noted as a pseudogene. The CDR3 sequence is 17 residues long.

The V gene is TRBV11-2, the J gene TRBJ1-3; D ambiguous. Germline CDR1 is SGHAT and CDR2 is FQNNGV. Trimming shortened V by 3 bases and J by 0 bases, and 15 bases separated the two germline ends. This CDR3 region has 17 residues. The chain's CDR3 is CASSLETGLSSGNTIYF. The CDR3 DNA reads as TGTGCCAGCAGCTTGGAGACTGGGTTGAGCTCTGGAAACACCATATATTTT.

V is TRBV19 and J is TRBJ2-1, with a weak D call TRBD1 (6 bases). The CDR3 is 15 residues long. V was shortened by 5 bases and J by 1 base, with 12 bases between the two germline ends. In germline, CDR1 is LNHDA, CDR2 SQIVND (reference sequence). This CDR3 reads CASSYRARSYNEQFF. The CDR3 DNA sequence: TGTGCCAGTAGTTACAGGGCCCGTTCCTACAATGAGCAGTTCTTC.

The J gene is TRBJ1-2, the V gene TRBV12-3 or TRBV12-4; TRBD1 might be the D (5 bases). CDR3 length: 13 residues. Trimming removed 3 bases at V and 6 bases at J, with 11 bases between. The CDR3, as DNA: TGTGCCAGCAGTTTTTCGGGGGGGGATGGCTACACCTTC. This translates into CASSFSGGDGYTF.

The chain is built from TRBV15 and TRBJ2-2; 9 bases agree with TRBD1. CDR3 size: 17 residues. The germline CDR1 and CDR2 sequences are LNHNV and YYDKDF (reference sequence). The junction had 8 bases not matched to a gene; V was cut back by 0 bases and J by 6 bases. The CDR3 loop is CATSRDQDRGYPGELFF. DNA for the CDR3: TGTGCCACCAGCAGAGACCAGGACAGGGGTTACCCCGGGGAGCTGTTTTTT.

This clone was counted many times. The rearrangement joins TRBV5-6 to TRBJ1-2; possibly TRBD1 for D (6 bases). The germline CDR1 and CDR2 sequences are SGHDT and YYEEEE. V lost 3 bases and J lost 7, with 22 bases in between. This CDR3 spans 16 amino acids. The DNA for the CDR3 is TGTGCCAGCAGCTCCCCAGGGAGAGGGGGTCGGGGTGGCTACACCTTC. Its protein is CASSSPGRGGRGGYTF.